The 15 T cell receptor beta chains presented below share a single source sample, sequenced in a study of PD-1 blockade in mismatch repair-deficient tumors. TCRdb keeps only in-frame clones here, not all; method: immunoSEQ multiplex PCR. The table records about 110,000 clones, 65% to 80% of them present only once. The sample here was peripheral blood, taken about 60 weeks after starting pembrolizumab. Receptors were obtained from an adult with mismatch repair-deficient cancer.

V usage is TRBV13 and J usage is TRBJ1-1, with D perhaps TRBD1 (5 bases). Germline loops: CDR1 PRHDT, CDR2 FYEKMQ (reference sequence). There are 14 residues in the CDR3. V was pared by 1 base and J by 9 bases, with 15 bases between. CDR3 bases: TGTGCCAGCAGCTTAGAGCAGGGCCCAATCCAAGCTTTCTTT. Its translation: CASSLEQGPIQAFF.

The CDR3 DNA sequence: TGTGCCAGCAATAAGGCTAGCACAGATACGCAGTATTTT. It is translated as CASNKASTDTQYF. The chain links TRBV2 to TRBJ2-3; D gene ambiguous. The V gene lost 7 bases and the J gene lost 0 bases, with 8 bases spanning the gap. CDR1 and CDR2 (germline): SNHLY, FYNNEI. CDR3 size: 13 residues. The complete variable domain, with remaining parts taken from reference TRBV2 and TRBJ2-3, reads EPEVTQTPSHQVTQMGQEVILRCVPISNHLYFYWYRQILGQKVEFLVSFYNNEISEKSEIFDDQFSVERPDGSNFTLKIRSTKLEDSAMYFCASNKASTDTQYFGPGTRLTVL.

The count of this clone is one. The chain has TRBV18 and TRBJ1-3; D is perhaps TRBD1 (5 bases). The CDR3 has 16 amino acids. V gave up 4 bases and J gave up 0 bases, with 13 bases separating them. Germline CDR1 is KGHSH and CDR2 is LQKENI. CDR3 DNA sequence: TGTGCCAGCTCACTATGGGGGACGAGCTCTGGAAACACCATATATTTT. This codes for CASSLWGTSSGNTIYF. The whole variable domain, filled in from reference TRBV18 and TRBJ1-3, reads NAGVMQNPRHLVRRRGQEARLRCSPMKGHSHVYWYRQLPEEGLKFMVYLQKENIIDESGMPKERFSAEFPKEGPSILRIQQVVRGDSAAYFCASSLWGTSSGNTIYFGEGSWLTVV.

This chain links TRBV5-1 with TRBJ1-1; TRBD1 agrees at 7 bases. Germline V gene sequence: CDR1 SGHRS, CDR2 YFSETQ. The CDR3 has 14 amino acids. The trim removed 2 bases at V and 8 bases at J, leaving 9 bases unmatched. Written as DNA, the CDR3 is TGCGCCAGCAGCTTAATCGACAGGGAGGGCGAAGCTTTCTTT. Translation gives CASSLIDREGEAFF.

The rearrangement uses TRBV25-1 and TRBJ2-6, with D hard to call. CDR1 MGHDK and CDR2 SYGVNS come from the germline V gene. This CDR3 contains 16 residues. V was clipped by 1 base and J by 0 bases, with 7 bases between them. The CDR3 region has the DNA TGTGCCAGCAGTGAATTTCGGGCCTCTGGGGCCAACGTCCTGACTTTC. Protein: CASSEFRASGANVLTF. Variable domain in full (rest from reference TRBV25-1 and TRBJ2-6): EADIYQTPRYLVIGTGKKITLECSQTMGHDKMYWYQQDPGMELHLIHYSYGVNSTEKGDLSSESTVSRIRTEHFPLTLESARPSHTSQYLCASSEFRASGANVLTFGAGSRLTVL.

This clone was counted a single time. The chain has TRBV7-3 and TRBJ2-1; 7 bases align to TRBD2. The J segment lost 8 bases and the V segment lost 6 bases, leaving 10 bases of the junction unmatched. Germline CDR1 SGHTA, CDR2 FQGTGA. The CDR3 has 14 amino acids. CDR3 bases: TGTGCCAGCAGTCCCAACGGGGGGTTCTATGAGCAGTTCTTC. Its protein product is CASSPNGGFYEQFF.

This rearrangement joins TRBV18 to TRBJ2-5; the D gene is possibly TRBD1 (5 bases). The J call is in doubt because the DNA end fits TRBJ2-7 better. Germline CDR1 and CDR2: KGHSH and LQKENI. The CDR3 covers 14 residues. CDR3 loop: CASSAQGDSYEQYF. The DNA for the CDR3 is TGTGCCAGCTCAGCCCAAGGGGATTCCTACGAGCAGTACTTC.

The chain links TRBV2 to TRBJ1-4; 9 bases map to TRBD1. This CDR3 contains 14 residues. V lost 6 bases to trimming and J lost 7 bases; unmatched junction nucleotides: 6. Germline lookup yields CDR1 SNHLY and CDR2 FYNNEI. The CDR3: CASRGTGRVEKLFF. In DNA, the CDR3 is TGTGCCAGCAGGGGGACAGGGCGAGTTGAAAAACTGTTTTTT.

The chain recombines TRBV5-4 with TRBJ2-5, with TRBD2 matching over 12 bases. The germline CDR1 and CDR2 sequences are SGHNT and YYREEE (reference sequence). V dropped 4 bases and J dropped 4; count of bases not matched to a gene: 11. This CDR3 contains 17 residues. This CDR3 reads CASSPRPSGRAGETQYF. The DNA for the CDR3 is TGTGCCAGCAGCCCGCGACCTAGCGGGAGGGCCGGAGAGACCCAGTACTTC.

The chain employs TRBV2 and TRBJ2-1; possibly TRBD2 for D (5 bases). The CDR3 extends over 12 amino acids. Germline CDR1 and CDR2: SNHLY and FYNNEI. The V gene lost 2 bases and the J gene lost 7 bases, with 6 bases spanning the gap. DNA for the CDR3: TGTGCCAGCAGTGAACTAGCAAATGAGCAGTTCTTC. Translated: CASSELANEQFF.

This chain uses TRBV4-3 with TRBJ2-7; 9 nucleotides agree with TRBD1. With 0 bases clipped from V and 5 bases from J, the junction kept 14 bases outside the gene matches. The CDR3 runs to 18 residues. Per germline, CDR1 LGHNA and CDR2 YSLEER. The CDR3: CASSQEVAQGALLDEQYF. Here the CDR3 DNA reads TGCGCCAGCAGCCAAGAAGTTGCACAGGGGGCGCTTCTGGACGAGCAGTACTTC.

In its sample, this clone was seen once. This rearrangement joins TRBV6-5 to TRBJ2-7; TRBD2 aligns across 11 bases. Germline V gene data show CDR1 as MNHEY and CDR2 as SVGAGI. V trimming: 0 bases; J trimming: 2 bases; junction bases outside the gene matches: 0. CDR3 size: 15 residues. The CDR3 DNA is TGTGCCAGCAGTTACTCGACTAGCGGGACCTACGAGCAGTACTTC. It codes for CASSYSTSGTYEQYF.

J is TRBJ2-1 and V is TRBV19, with unresolved D. The CDR3 is 13 amino acids. The germline V gene has CDR1 LNHDA and CDR2 SQIVND (reference sequence). The V gene lost 2 bases and the J gene lost 3 bases, with 5 bases spanning the gap. The CDR3 DNA reads as TGTGCCAGTAGTATAAACGACTACAATGAGCAGTTCTTC. As protein: CASSINDYNEQFF.

The rearrangement joins TRBV7-6 to TRBJ2-1; 9 bases match TRBD2. Unmatched junction bases numbered 9, after V lost 6 bases and J lost 0 bases. The germline V gene has CDR1 SGHVS and CDR2 FNYEAQ. The CDR3 is made up of 17 amino acids. In nucleotides, the CDR3 is TGTGCCAGCAGTCCGGGACTAGCTCAGAGCTCCTACAATGAGCAGTTCTTC. Translating it yields CASSPGLAQSSYNEQFF.

The chain joins TRBV10-1 to TRBJ1-5; D gene unclear. This CDR3 has 15 residues. The germline V and J ends were trimmed by 6 bases and 0 bases, with 12 bases remaining between them. Germline values: CDR1 WNHNN, CDR2 SYGVQD (reference sequence). The CDR3 loop is CASRKSLNSNQPQHF. CDR3 DNA: TGCGCCAGCAGAAAGAGTCTTAATAGCAATCAGCCCCAGCATTTT.